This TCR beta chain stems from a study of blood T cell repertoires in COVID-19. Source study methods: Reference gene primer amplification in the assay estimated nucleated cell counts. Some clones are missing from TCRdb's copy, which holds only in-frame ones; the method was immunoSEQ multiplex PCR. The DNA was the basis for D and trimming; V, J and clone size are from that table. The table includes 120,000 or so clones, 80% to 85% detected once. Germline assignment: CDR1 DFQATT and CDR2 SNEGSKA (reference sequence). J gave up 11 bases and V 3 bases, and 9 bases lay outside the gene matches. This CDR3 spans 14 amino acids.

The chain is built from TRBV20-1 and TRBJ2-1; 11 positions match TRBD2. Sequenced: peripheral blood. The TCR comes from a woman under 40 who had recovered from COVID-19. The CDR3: CSASMTSGTHKQFF. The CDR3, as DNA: TGCAGTGCTAGTATGACTAGCGGGACCCACAAGCAGTTCTTC.